The TCR beta chain under discussion was sequenced for a study of cytomegalovirus exposure and HLA in healthy donors. General study results and limits: It was shown in a later analysis that HLA-associated TCR beta chains were more clonally expanded than other, equally common chains. One later analysis reportedly identified an Asian-associated ancestry cluster that showed fewer N-insertions than the approximately 600-donor mean.

Amplification used 60 Vbeta primers and 13 Jbeta primers. Authors' analysis steps: Later reanalysis found about 80 million unique TCR beta chains, 9 million to 12 million of them shared. The assay was immunoSEQ multiplex PCR, and TCRdb's table has in-frame clones only and misses some. The V and J calls and clone size are taken from that table; D and trimming were inferred from the DNA. The sample consists of about 150,000 clones, roughly 77% of them appearing once. Germline trimming cut 5 bases from V and 5 bases from J; bases unmatched to any gene: 5. The CDR3 has 13 residues. From germline, CDR1 is MNHEY and CDR2 SMNVEV (reference sequence). Regarding this clone: Its antigen is undetermined.

It was healthy bone marrow donors who served as donors. This sequence joins TRBV27 and TRBJ2-7; 8 nucleotides align to TRBD2. The source material was PBMCs. The TCR sequence derives from a man aged 30 to 39 in good health and CMV-seropositive. This CDR3 reads CASSTPGGDEQYF. DNA for the CDR3: TGTGCCAGCAGTACCCCCGGGGGGGACGAGCAGTACTTC.